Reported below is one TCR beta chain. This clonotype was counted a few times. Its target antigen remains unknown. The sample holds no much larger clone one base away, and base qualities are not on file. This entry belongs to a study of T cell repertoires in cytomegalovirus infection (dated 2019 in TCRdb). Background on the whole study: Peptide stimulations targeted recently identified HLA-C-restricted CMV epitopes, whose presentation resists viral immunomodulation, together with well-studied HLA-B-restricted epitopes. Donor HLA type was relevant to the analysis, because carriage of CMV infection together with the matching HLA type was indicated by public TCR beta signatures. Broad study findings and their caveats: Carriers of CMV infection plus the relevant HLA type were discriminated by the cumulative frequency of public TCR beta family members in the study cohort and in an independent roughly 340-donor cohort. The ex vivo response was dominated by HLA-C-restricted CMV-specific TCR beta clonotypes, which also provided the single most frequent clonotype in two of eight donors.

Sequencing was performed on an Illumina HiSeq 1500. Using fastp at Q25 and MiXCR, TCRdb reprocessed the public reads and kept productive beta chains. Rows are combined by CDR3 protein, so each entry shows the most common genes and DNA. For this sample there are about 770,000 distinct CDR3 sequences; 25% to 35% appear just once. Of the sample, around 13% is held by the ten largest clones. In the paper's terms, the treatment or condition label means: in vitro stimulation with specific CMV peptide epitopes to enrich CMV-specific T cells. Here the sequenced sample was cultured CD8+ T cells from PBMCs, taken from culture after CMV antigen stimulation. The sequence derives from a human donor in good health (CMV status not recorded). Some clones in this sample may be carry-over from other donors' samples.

The CDR3 sequence is CASSLPAGGLNLQETQYF. The DNA sequence is TGTGCCAGCAGCTTACCAGCGGGGGGGTTAAACTTACAAGAGACCCAGTACTTC. Recombination connected TRBV7-6 to TRBJ2-5, with 10 central nucleotides matching TRBD2. The germline V end is reduced by 2 bases and the J end by 2 bases; junction bases left unmatched: 11. The germline V gene gives CDR1 as SGHVS and CDR2 as FNYEAQ. The CDR3 sequence holds 18 residues, the cysteine and phenylalanine included. Only the CDR3 DNA is retained, 54 bases long and in frame from the first base.